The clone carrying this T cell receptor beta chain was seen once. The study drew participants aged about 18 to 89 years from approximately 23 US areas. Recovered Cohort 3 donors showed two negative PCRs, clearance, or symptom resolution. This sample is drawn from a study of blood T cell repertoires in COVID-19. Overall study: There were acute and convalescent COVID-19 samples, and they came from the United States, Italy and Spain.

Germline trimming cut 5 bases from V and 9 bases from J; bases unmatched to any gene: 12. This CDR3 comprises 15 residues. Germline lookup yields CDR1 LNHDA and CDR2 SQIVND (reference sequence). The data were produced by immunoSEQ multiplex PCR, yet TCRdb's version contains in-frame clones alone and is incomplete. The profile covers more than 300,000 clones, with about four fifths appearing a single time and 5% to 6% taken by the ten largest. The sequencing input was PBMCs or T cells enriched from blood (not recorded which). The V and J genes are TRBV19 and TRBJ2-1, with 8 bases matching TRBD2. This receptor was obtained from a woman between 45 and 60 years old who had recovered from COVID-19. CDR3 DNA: TGTGCCAGTAGTGCCCCGGGGGGGGGTCGAGGTGAGCAGTTCTTC. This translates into CASSAPGGGRGEQFF. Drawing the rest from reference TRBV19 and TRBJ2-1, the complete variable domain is DGGITQSPKYLFRKEGQNVTLSCEQNLNHDAMYWYRQDPGQGLRLIYYSQIVNDFQKGDIAEGYSVSREKKESFPLTVTSAQKNPTAFYLCASSAPGGGRGEQFFGPGTRLTVL.